This entry is about one T cell receptor (beta chain). The authors' processing: For nucleated cells, counts were estimated from reference gene primer amplification. Data came from immunoSEQ multiplex PCR; TCRdb stores just in-frame clones and leaves some out. V and J calls and clone size come straight from that table; D and trimming were deduced from the DNA. The table includes about 200,000 clones, about nine tenths detected once. This specimen belongs to a study of blood T cell repertoires in COVID-19. The overall study: Researchers got acute and convalescent COVID-19 samples from the United States, Italy and Spain. In each case, the material was cDNA or gDNA derived from T cells, B-cell-depleted T cells, or PBMCs.

The specimen sequenced was peripheral blood. The clonotype originates from a man younger than 35 with active or convalescent COVID-19.

CDR3 DNA sequence: TGTGCCAGCAGCGACCGGGACAGCCGAAATTCACCCCTCCACTTT. It is translated as CASSDRDSRNSPLHF. The chain joins TRBV9 to TRBJ1-6; 7 bases align to TRBD1. The CDR3 loop spans 15 amino acids. V lost 3 bases to trimming and J lost 7 bases; unmatched junction nucleotides: 7. Germline values: CDR1 SGDLS, CDR2 YYNGEE.